This paragraph reports one T cell receptor beta chain. This clone was seen a few times. Its specific antigen is unknown. Base qualities are missing; no much larger clone stands one base away. Collaborating institutions collected whole blood in K2EDTA tubes following their own protocols. Collaborator samples were shipped for TCRbeta analysis as frozen whole blood, isolated PBMCs, or DNA extracted from either sample type. Including the terminal cysteine and phenylalanine, the CDR3 comprises 12 residues. Only CDR3 DNA remains: 36 bases, in frame from the first base. Between the V and J ends, shortened by 5 bases and 3 bases respectively, the junction contains 7 bases. Reading the germline V gene gives CDR1 ENHRY and CDR2 SYGVKD. The data stem from a study of blood T cell repertoires in COVID-19 (TCRdb year 2020). Regarding the complete study: Collaborator samples came from the United States, Italy and Spain and covered acute and convalescent phases of COVID-19. The material from the prospective study consisted of cDNA or gDNA derived from T cells, B-cell-depleted T cells, or PBMCs. The dataset comprised deeply sampled blood TCRbeta repertoires from subjects exposed to, actively infected with, or recovered from COVID-19. A freely available public database, intended as a resource for researchers studying the immune response to SARS-CoV-2, is where the repertoires were released. The samples were drawn from two sources: the first 160 participants of the ongoing ImmuneRACE study, and 1,000 to 1,500 subjects contributed by 6 global collaborators. Nearly every sample came with metadata listing a de-identified subject ID, COVID-19 status, age in years and sex. Where HLA class I and class II types were available, the types were taken from metadata supplied by the sample provider, not from assay-based typing.

TCRbeta CDR3 regions were amplified from genomic DNA using the immunoSEQ Assay, a bias-controlled multiplex PCR. The source study handled its data this way. The number of nucleated cells in each sample was estimated by amplification of reference gene primers within the assay. To quantify the absolute abundance of each unique TCRbeta CDR3 rearrangement, sequence reads were collapsed and filtered. For each sample, productive Simpson clonality was calculated by taking the square root of Simpson's diversity index across productive rearrangements. TCRdb mirrors the immuneACCESS table, restricted to in-frame sequences. Some clones are absent from its copies; in checked studies, under half trace to an unresolved V gene, and the reason for the others is unknown. For V, J and clone size, that table is used; D and trimming come from the DNA. Across this sample there are some 99,000 clones, with around 80% seen only once. Around 22% of the sample goes to the ten largest clones.

Study-wide findings and limitations: How much clinical and demographic metadata was included differed by source and by participant, and the metadata was provided uncurated.

The sequenced sample was peripheral blood. This clonotype was obtained from a man in his 70s with acute or convalescent COVID-19. The rearrangement joined TRBV10-3 to TRBJ2-5; TRBD1 might be the D gene, on 6 matching bases. The CDR3: CAISKGEETQYF. The bases are TGTGCCATCAGTAAGGGGGAAGAGACCCAGTACTTC.